This TCR beta chain comes out of a study of cytomegalovirus exposure and HLA in healthy donors. Trimming left V 0 bases short and J 6 bases short, with 13 bases between. Germline V gene sequence: CDR1 SGHRS, CDR2 YFSETQ. The length of the CDR3 is 14 residues. The PCR made use of 60 Vbeta and 13 Jbeta primers. Method: immunoSEQ multiplex PCR; TCRdb's copy keeps in-frame clones and lacks some. The sample consists of 110,000 or so clones, 70% to 80% of them appearing once. Whole-study results and caveats: Common viral pathogens seemed, in a later analysis, to connect with several of the most significant clusters. It was reported that the classifier diagnosed cytomegalovirus status with high specificity and sensitivity in both the original and validation cohorts. Analyses of presence/absence relied on an assumption of roughly uniform sequencing depth across donors.

Points on this clone: Antigen: not known.

The J gene is TRBJ2-7, the V gene TRBV5-1, with D perhaps matching TRBD1 (5 bases). The sequencing input was PBMCs. The receptor comes from a woman aged 50 to 60 in good health and CMV-seropositive. This CDR3 reads CASSLAAGFLEQYF. The CDR3 nucleotides read TGCGCCAGCAGCTTGGCGGCAGGGTTTCTCGAGCAGTACTTC.